This paragraph covers one T cell receptor beta chain sequence. Antigen unknown. The data belong to a study of beta chain features in type 1 diabetes. Study-level findings and limits: Among patients with Type 1 diabetes, TCRB CDR3s were moderately but significantly shorter in every one of the four CD4+ subsets. When VDJ junctions were examined, type 1 diabetes patients showed fewer insertions and more deletions. Healthy donors had naive, central memory and Treg TCRB repertoires that appeared less similar than those seen among patients.

The authors reverse transcribed all of the isolated RNA, so sequencing captured expressed TCRB transcripts. Produced via immunoSEQ multiplex PCR; TCRdb's table is partial and in-frame only. The repertoire holds hundreds of thousands of clones, with about an eighth as singletons. Germline lookup yields CDR1 SGHNT and CDR2 YYREEE (reference sequence). V lost 0 bases and J lost 4, with 11 bases in between. The CDR3 contains 16 residues. The sample was naive CD4+ T cells from blood. The chain combines TRBV5-4 with TRBJ2-6, with D perhaps being TRBD1 or TRBD2 (5 bases each). The sequence was collected from a man aged 18 to 35 with type 1 diabetes. Here the CDR3 reads CASSLAWDAGANVLTF. In DNA form, the CDR3 reads TGTGCCAGCAGCTTGGCCTGGGACGCGGGGGCCAACGTCCTGACTTTC.